Listed here are 22 T cell receptor beta chains from one sample, sequenced in a study of cytomegalovirus exposure and HLA in healthy donors. 60 Vbeta and 13 Jbeta primers were used in PCR. Data came from immunoSEQ multiplex PCR; TCRdb stores just in-frame clones and leaves some out. The sample includes about 160,000 clones, roughly 80% of them seen just once. The specimen was PBMCs. These receptor sequences come from a female donor in good health and CMV-seronegative.

The sample holds a few counts of this clone. V usage is TRBV7-8 and J usage is TRBJ2-2, with 16 bases identical to TRBD2. This CDR3 comprises 17 residues. J gave up 6 bases and V 3 bases, and 4 bases lay outside the gene matches. In germline, CDR1 is SGHVS, CDR2 FQNEAQ. CDR3 protein: CASSFPGTSGGAGELFF. The CDR3 DNA is TGTGCCAGCAGCTTCCCCGGGACTAGCGGGGGGGCCGGGGAGCTGTTTTTT.

V gene TRBV7-3 combines with J gene TRBJ1-1; D uncertain. The CDR3 loop spans 15 amino acids. Between the trimmed V and J ends, which lost 5 bases and 4 bases, there was a span of 17 bases. Per germline, CDR1 SGHTA and CDR2 FQGTGA. The CDR3 region has the DNA TGTGCCAGCAGCCCTTCGGCGGGTAGGGTCACTGAAGCTTTCTTT. Amino acid sequence: CASSPSAGRVTEAFF.

V usage is TRBV7-9 and J usage is TRBJ2-7; 7 nucleotides line up with TRBD1. V was clipped by 4 bases and J by 3 bases; unmatched bases: 3. This CDR3 comprises 13 residues. Germline assignment: CDR1 SEHNR and CDR2 FQNEAQ (reference sequence). The CDR3 here is CASSSGQNYEQYF. CDR3 coding DNA: TGTGCCAGCAGCTCGGGACAGAACTACGAGCAGTACTTC.

This CDR3 is CASSSDRDEQYF. CDR3 bases: TGCGCCAGCAGCTCGGACAGGGACGAGCAGTACTTC. The chain couples TRBV5-1 to TRBJ2-7, with TRBD1 identical over 8 bases. The CDR3 is made up of 12 amino acids. V trimming: 3 bases; J trimming: 5 bases; junction bases outside the gene matches: 1. CDR1 is SGHRS and CDR2 is YFSETQ in the germline V gene.

This clone was picked up a small number of times. The chain uses TRBV5-4 and TRBJ1-1; tentative D call: TRBD1 (5 bases). Germline CDR1 is SGHNT and CDR2 is YYREEE (reference sequence). The germline V and J ends were trimmed by 1 base and 9 bases, with 10 bases remaining between them. CDR3 size: 12 residues. The CDR3 region has the DNA TGTGCCAGCAGCTTGAGGGGAATAAAAGCTTTCTTT. Encoded protein: CASSLRGIKAFF.

The chain carries TRBV19 and TRBJ1-5; D possibly corresponds to TRBD1 (5 bases). The germline V and J ends were trimmed by 6 bases and 0 bases, with 12 bases remaining between them. Per germline, CDR1 LNHDA and CDR2 SQIVND (reference sequence). There are 15 residues in the CDR3. This CDR3 is CASRLRQYSNQPQHF. The CDR3 DNA is TGTGCCAGTAGACTGAGACAGTATAGCAATCAGCCCCAGCATTTT.

This chain uses TRBV11-2 with TRBJ2-5; D perhaps matches TRBD1 (5 bases). Germline CDR1 is SGHAT and CDR2 is FQNNGV. The CDR3 covers 16 residues. V lost 1 base and J lost 1, with 13 bases in between. CDR3 region: CASSLGVGVSQETQYF. The DNA for the CDR3 is TGTGCCAGCAGCTTAGGTGTAGGGGTGAGCCAAGAGACCCAGTACTTC.

The V and J genes are TRBV30 and TRBJ1-1; TRBD1 agrees at 7 bases. Germline lookup yields CDR1 GTSNPN and CDR2 SVGIG (reference sequence). Trimming removed 4 bases from V and 3 bases from J; junction bases left unmatched: 17. The CDR3 runs to 17 residues. The CDR3 bases are TGTGCCTGGACCACTCCCGGGGGACAGAGGGGGTACACTGAAGCTTTCTTT. This sequence encodes CAWTTPGGQRGYTEAFF.

This clone was observed a single time. The chain couples TRBV28 to TRBJ1-5, with 8 bases fitting TRBD1. CDR1 MDHEN and CDR2 SYDVKM come from the germline V gene. The V segment lost 8 bases and the J segment 7 bases; nucleotides outside the gene matches: 16. This CDR3 is 16 amino acids long. CDR3 coding DNA: TGTGCCAGCGGACAGACGCAGGGGGCGCTAGGGCAGCCCCAGCATTTT. Its translation is CASGQTQGALGQPQHF.

This clone was counted between two and nine times. The V gene is TRBV4-1, the J gene TRBJ2-5, with D possibly being TRBD2 (5 bases). V dropped 2 bases and J dropped 1 base, with 14 bases sitting between them. Germline lookup yields CDR1 MGHRA and CDR2 YSYEKL. The CDR3 is made up of 16 amino acids. Here the CDR3 DNA reads TGCGCCAGCAGCCAACGGTACGGTCTAGCCCAAGAGACCCAGTACTTC. Translation gives CASSQRYGLAQETQYF.

The rearrangement uses TRBV6-5 and TRBJ2-7; weak D call: TRBD1 (6 bases). V dropped 6 bases and J dropped 1 base, with 10 bases sitting between them. Germline lookup yields CDR1 MNHEY and CDR2 SVGAGI. This CDR3 spans 13 amino acids. The CDR3 DNA sequence: TGTGCCAGCAGGGGGGCAGGTTCCTACGAGCAGTACTTC. This encodes CASRGAGSYEQYF.

The rearrangement uses TRBV10-2 and TRBJ1-5; D remains ambiguous. The CDR3 is 14 residues long. CDR1 and CDR2 (germline): WSHSY, SAAADI. Trimming stripped 3 bases from V and 6 bases from J, with 12 bases between. The CDR3 reads CASSESGFGQPQHF. The CDR3 region has the DNA TGCGCCAGCAGTGAATCGGGGTTCGGTCAGCCCCAGCATTTT.

V gene TRBV5-6 combines with J gene TRBJ2-1, with 7 positions matching TRBD1. The CDR3 length is 14 residues. Per the germline V gene, CDR1 is SGHDT and CDR2 is YYEEEE. After removal of 6 bases from V and 0 bases from J, the junction contained 3 bases not matched to a gene. The CDR3 DNA reads TGTGCCAGCAACCCAGGGGGCTCCTACAATGAGCAGTTCTTC. Amino acids: CASNPGGSYNEQFF.

Notes on this clone: Other DNA sequences of this sample code for an identical CDR3. This chain joins TRBV6-5 and TRBJ1-1, with D possibly being TRBD1 (5 bases). The V and J ends lost 2 bases and 5 bases respectively, with 9 bases between them. The CDR3 totals 13 residues. The V gene's germline CDR1 is MNHEY and CDR2 SVGAGI. The CDR3 DNA sequence: TGTGCCAGCAGTTACAGGGGAAAGACTGAAGCTTTCTTT. Translated: CASSYRGKTEAFF.

The V and J genes are TRBV2 and TRBJ2-3; 10 bases match TRBD2. Germline V gene data show CDR1 as SNHLY and CDR2 as FYNNEI. This CDR3 comprises 16 residues. Trimming at V came to 8 bases and at J to 5 bases, leaving 13 bases not matched to a gene. The CDR3 nucleotides read TGTGCCAGCCTCGCGTCCCCTAGCGGGAGTCGAGATACGCAGTATTTT. This codes for CASLASPSGSRDTQYF.

The gene calls are TRBV7-9 and TRBJ1-1; weak D call: TRBD1 (5 bases). V lost 5 bases to trimming and J lost 6 bases, with 22 bases between them. The CDR3 consists of 16 residues. CDR1 and CDR2 (germline): SEHNR, FQNEAQ (reference sequence). The CDR3 DNA sequence: TGTGCCAGCAGCGCGGTGGGGGGACTTGCGTATGCTGAAGCTTTCTTT. Its translation is CASSAVGGLAYAEAFF.

This chain connects TRBV7-7 to TRBJ1-4; 7 bases are a match to TRBD1. Per the germline V gene, CDR1 is SSHAT and CDR2 is FNYEAQ (reference sequence). The CDR3 extends over 15 amino acids. Trimming removed 5 bases from V and 5 bases from J; junction bases left unmatched: 8. The CDR3 region is CASSQRQGPNEKLFF. CDR3 bases: TGTGCCAGCAGCCAAAGACAGGGCCCAAATGAAAAACTGTTTTTT. The full variable domain, in which reference TRBV7-7 and TRBJ1-4 provide the parts outside the CDR3, is GAGVSQSPRYKVTKRGQDVTLRCDPISSHATLYWYQQALGQGPEFLTYFNYEAQPDKSGLPSDRFSAERPEGSISTLTIQRTEQRDSAMYRCASSQRQGPNEKLFFGSGTQLSVL.

The chain combines TRBV27 with TRBJ1-1; perhaps TRBD1 as D (5 bases). This CDR3 spans 17 amino acids. Germline CDR1 and CDR2: MNHEY and SMNVEV (reference sequence). V lost 6 bases and J 2 bases, leaving 22 bases between the germline ends. The CDR3 coding sequence is TGTGCCAGCAGCCGTTGGTATGGGGCCTCCGGTAACACTGAAGCTTTCTTT. Its protein product is CASSRWYGASGNTEAFF.

The V gene is TRBV5-1, the J gene TRBJ2-7, with D possibly matching TRBD1 (8 bases). The germline CDR1 and CDR2 sequences are SGHRS and YFSETQ. This CDR3 comprises 16 residues. V was trimmed by 4 bases and J by 0 bases, leaving 17 bases between them. This CDR3 is CASSGEGQVNSYEQYF. The DNA of the CDR3 is TGCGCCAGCAGCGGGGAGGGACAGGTAAACTCCTACGAGCAGTACTTC.

The chain links TRBV5-6 to TRBJ2-3, with 10 positions matching TRBD2. The CDR3 has 13 residues. The trim removed 2 bases at V and 12 bases at J, leaving 6 bases unmatched. Germline CDR1 is SGHDT and CDR2 is YYEEEE. This CDR3 is CASSFGAGGPQYF. The CDR3 nucleotides are TGTGCCAGCAGCTTTGGAGCGGGGGGGCCCCAGTATTTT. Looking up the rest from reference TRBV5-6 and TRBJ2-3 gives the full variable domain: DAGVTQSPTHLIKTRGQQVTLRCSPKSGHDTVSWYQQALGQGPQFIFQYYEEEERQRGNFPDRFSGHQFPNYSSELNVNALLLGDSALYLCASSFGAGGPQYFGPGTRLTVL.

The J gene is TRBJ2-3, the V gene TRBV6-1; tentative D call: TRBD2 (6 bases). The germline V and J ends were trimmed by 11 bases and 2 bases, with 14 bases remaining between them. CDR1 and CDR2 from the germline V gene are MNHNS and SASEGT. The CDR3 sequence is 13 residues long. This CDR3 reads CAGRTIHTDTQYF. CDR3 sequence (DNA): TGTGCCGGGCGGACTATTCACACAGATACGCAGTATTTT.

This clone has only one observation. CDR3 bases: TGTGCCAGCGATCCGGGACTAGCGGCTAGCACAGATACGCAGTATTTT. Its translation: CASDPGLAASTDTQYF. The chain combines TRBV19 with TRBJ2-3; 11 bases are a match to TRBD2. Losses at the gene ends were 9 bases for V and 0 bases for J; bases not matched to a gene: 8. The V gene's germline CDR1 is LNHDA and CDR2 SQIVND (reference sequence). The CDR3 covers 16 residues.